The TCR beta chain described here comes from a study of T cells in Graves' hyperthyroidism and ophthalmopathy. This clonotype has more than one count but fewer than ten. For Graves' hyperthyroidism to be stable, ophthalmopathy could not progress within 18 months. CDR1 and CDR2 from the germline V gene are SQVTM and ANQGSEA. This CDR3 has 8 amino acids. Trimming cost V 8 bases and J 4 bases, with 2 bases left between them. TCR beta CDR3 region amplification was performed from RNA transcripts. The HTBI primer set was used in a first-round RT-PCR of the TCR CDR3. TCRdb used MiXCR to reprocess the multiplex PCR reads, holding one entry per CDR3 protein. The sample yields a few hundred thousand distinct CDR3 sequences, 40% to 55% seen once.

The receptor comes from a woman under 30 with Graves' hyperthyroidism. The rearrangement uses TRBV29-1 and TRBJ2-5, with D hard to call. Sequencing was carried out using peripheral blood or thyroid tissue (not recorded which). CDR3 bases: TGCAGCCGAGAGACCCAGTACTTC. It is translated as CSRETQYF.